Listed here are 28 T cell receptor delta chains from one sample, sequenced in a study of gammadelta T cells in human blood. TCRdb fed the RT-PCR reads into CATT to redo clone calling. The top ten clones hold 10% of a sample with 1,200 to 1,500 delta-chain clones, around 15% of them seen once. The sample consisted of non-Vgamma9Vdelta2 gamma-delta T cells from infant blood. The receptors were gathered from a human donor.

In this sample, this clone turned up a few times. This sequence is one base from a far larger clone and is likely a read error. V is TRDV1 and J is TRDJ3; D uncertain. The V gene's germline CDR1 is TSWWSYY and CDR2 QGS. The CDR3 extends over 23 amino acids. Trimming shortened V by 1 base and J by 0 bases, and 25 bases separated the two germline ends. Here the CDR3 DNA reads TGTGCTCTTGGGGAACCAATCCGACGAAGTAACTTTTTCTACTCCTGGGACACCCGACAGATGTTTTTC. Residues: CALGEPIRRSNFFYSWDTRQMFF.

This clone turned up a few times. A far larger clone is one base from this, pointing to a likely read error. Other DNA sequences within the sample encode an identical CDR3. The chain joins TRDV1 to TRDJ1, with D possibly TRDD3 on 7 matching bases. This CDR3 spans 19 amino acids. Trimming removed 7 bases at V and 4 bases at J, with 31 bases between. Germline V gene data show CDR1 as TSWWSYY and CDR2 as QGS. CDR3 sequence: CALAVAFLTGVAGRDKLIF. DNA for the CDR3: TGTGCTCTTGCGGTAGCGTTCCTAACTGGGGTAGCGGGGCGCGATAAACTCATCTTT.

This clone was detected a few times. Given a far larger clone just one base away, this is likely a sequencing read error. The same CDR3 arises from other DNA sequences in this sample as well. This rearrangement joins TRDV1 to TRDJ1; 9 positions agree with TRDD3. The CDR3 totals 18 residues. J gave up 0 bases and V 7 bases, and 15 bases lay outside the gene matches. The germline gives CDR1 TSWWSYY, CDR2 QGS. The CDR3 DNA follows: TGTGCTCTTGTCAGATATTGGCTGGGGGATCAATACACCGATAAACTCATCTTT. It yields the protein CALVRYWLGDQYTDKLIF.

This clone rates as large (0.1 to 1%). The sample carries other DNA sequences with the same CDR3. This chain uses TRDV1 with TRDJ1, with D tentatively TRDD2 or TRDD3 (7 bases each). CDR3 length equals 20 residues. V was trimmed by 8 bases and J by 2 bases, leaving 33 bases between them. Germline CDR1 TSWWSYY, CDR2 QGS. CDR3 protein: CALNLPSFAGGPYGTDKLIF. The DNA of the CDR3 is TGTGCTCTTAACCTGCCTTCCTTTGCTGGGGGGCCCTACGGTACCGATAAACTCATCTTT.

As to this clone: A much bigger clone sits one base away, suggesting this may be a read error. The chain couples TRDV1 to TRDJ1; D is possibly TRDD3 (7 bases). The CDR3 loop spans 26 amino acids. Trimming cost V 4 bases and J 0 bases, with 45 bases left between them. Germline V gives CDR1 TSWWSYY, CDR2 QGS. The CDR3 protein is CALGASNLHFLPTLHTGDHYTDKLIF. As DNA, the CDR3 is TGTGCTCTTGGGGCCTCAAACCTACACTTCCTCCCGACTCTCCATACTGGGGATCATTACACCGATAAACTCATCTTT.

This clone was seen a few times. With only one base between it and a far larger clone, this is likely a read error. The sample has other DNA sequences that encode this CDR3 too. The chain links TRDV1 to TRDJ1, with D perhaps matching TRDD2 (5 bases). Trimming pared 3 bases from V and 2 bases from J, leaving 16 bases between. There are 16 residues in the CDR3. Germline V lookup: CDR1 TSWWSYY, CDR2 QGS. As DNA, the CDR3 is TGTGCTCTTGGGGACAGGAGGATCCTATATACCGATAAACTCATCTTT. Its translation is CALGDRRILYTDKLIF.

Only a few counts were recorded for this clone. A far larger clone is just one base off, so this is likely a read error. The sample holds other DNA sequences that translate to the same CDR3. The J gene is TRDJ3, the V gene TRDV1, with D possibly being TRDD2 (6 bases). V lost 2 bases to trimming and J lost 1 base, with 18 bases between them. The CDR3 sequence is 20 residues long. Germline values: CDR1 TSWWSYY, CDR2 QGS. The CDR3 loop is CALGETPSGRISWDTRQMFF. The CDR3, as DNA: TGTGCTCTTGGGGAAACACCTTCCGGAAGAATTTCCTGGGACACCCGACAGATGTTTTTC.

By share of the sample, this clone is medium-sized. The V gene is TRDV1, the J gene TRDJ1, with TRDD3 matching 9 bases. This CDR3 spans 18 amino acids. The germline CDR1 and CDR2 sequences are TSWWSYY and QGS. The J segment lost 4 bases and the V segment lost 0 bases, leaving 12 bases of the junction unmatched. The CDR3 nucleotides read TGTGCTCTTGGGGAACTAGGTTGGGGGATATACTCGTTCGATAAACTCATCTTT. Protein sequence: CALGELGWGIYSFDKLIF.

This clone is categorized as medium-sized. This sequence joins TRAV29/DV5 and TRDJ1; TRDD3 aligns across 9 bases. Germline values: CDR1 NSMFDY, CDR2 ISSIKDK. Trimming took 5 bases from V and 0 from J; bases not matched to a gene: 8. The CDR3 is made up of 15 amino acids. The CDR3 region has the DNA TGTGCAGCCGCTACTGGGGGACATTACACCGATAAACTCATCTTT. Translated: CAAATGGHYTDKLIF.

This clone is medium-sized (0.01 to 0.1%) within its sample. Other DNA sequences within the sample encode an identical CDR3. The chain combines TRDV1 with TRDJ1; 8 bases align to TRDD3. The V gene's germline CDR1 is TSWWSYY and CDR2 QGS. V lost 2 bases and J lost 0; bases outside the gene matches: 20. The CDR3 consists of 21 residues. The CDR3 protein is CALGENPRKLYAWGNTDKLIF. The CDR3 bases are TGTGCTCTTGGGGAAAATCCCCGAAAACTCTACGCCTGGGGGAACACCGATAAACTCATCTTT.

Turning to this clone: A far larger clone is only one base removed, so a read error is likely. J is TRDJ2 and V is TRDV1; 13 nucleotides match TRDD3. The CDR3 length is 19 residues. Germline values: CDR1 TSWWSYY, CDR2 QGS. V lost 5 bases and J lost 7; bases outside the gene matches: 16. The CDR3 spells CALGRLPRTGGYGIAQLFF. In nucleotides, the CDR3 is TGTGCTCTTGGGCGGCTACCCCGTACTGGGGGATACGGTATAGCACAACTCTTCTTT.

In the case of this clone: A read error is the likely source, as a far larger clone sits one nucleotide away. This chain connects TRAV38-2/DV8 to TRDJ1; a weak D match, TRDD3 (6 bases). As TCRdb names no J gene, one was assigned here on the basis of a DNA match to germline. Germline V CDR1 and CDR2: TSESDYY, QEAYKQQN. The CDR3 extends over 18 amino acids. Trimming cost V 4 bases and J 0 bases, with 22 bases left between them. CDR3 in amino acids: CAYRGAGLWGVNTDKLIF. The CDR3 bases are TGTGCTTATAGGGGCGCGGGGCTTTGGGGGGTTAACACCGATAAACTCATCTTT.

As for this clone: This likely traces to a read error, being one base from a far larger clone. J is TRDJ1 and V is TRDV1; unclear D gene. No J gene is reported in TCRdb; it was inferred here by comparing the DNA with germline. The CDR3 contains 18 residues. Looked up from germline, CDR1 is TSWWSYY and CDR2 is QGS. V dropped 2 bases and J dropped 0 bases, with 19 bases sitting between them. The CDR3 nucleotides are TGTGCTCTTGGGGAAGTTAAGCTACTATTAGTCGACACCGATAAACTCATCTTT. It yields the protein CALGEVKLLLVDTDKLIF.

The sample holds a few counts of this clone. A far more abundant clone sits one base away, making this likely a read error. The chain couples TRDV1 to TRDJ1, with D perhaps matching TRDD3 (5 bases). The V end was cut by 2 bases, the J end by 0 bases, with 22 bases between. Germline CDR1 TSWWSYY, CDR2 QGS. CDR3 length: 19 amino acids. In nucleotides, the CDR3 is TGTGCTCTTGGGGAATGGTTTCCGGGGGTCCTGGTCTACACCGATAAACTCATCTTT. Translation: CALGEWFPGVLVYTDKLIF.

Points on this clone: Given a far larger clone just one base away, this is likely a sequencing read error. The V call is TRDV1, the J call TRDJ3; 11 bases are a match to TRDD3. The J gene, not given by TCRdb, was assigned here from a germline match of the nucleotide sequence. This CDR3 has 27 amino acids. CDR1 and CDR2 (germline): TSWWSYY, QGS. After removal of 5 bases from V and 0 bases from J, the junction contained 30 bases not matched to a gene. The CDR3 DNA reads TGTGCTCTTGGGACCCACTCCTTCCTACCCGTAATGGGGGATACGCGTATATCCTCCTGGGACACCCGACAGATGTTTTTC. It translates to CALGTHSFLPVMGDTRISSWDTRQMFF.

This clone was seen a few times. With a far larger clone one base away, a read error is the likely cause. The gene calls are TRDV1 and TRDJ2, with a weak D call TRDD2 (5 bases). Germline V gives CDR1 TSWWSYY, CDR2 QGS. V was shortened by 9 bases and J by 0 bases, with 29 bases between the two germline ends. This CDR3 has 20 residues. For the CDR3, the DNA is TGTGCTCTAACAACCACCTACCATTCCCCTTCTCTAGCTTTGACAGCACAACTCTTCTTT. This sequence encodes CALTTTYHSPSLALTAQLFF.

This clone was seen a single time. This likely traces to a read error, being one base from a far larger clone. This rearrangement joins TRDV1 to TRDJ1, with 13 bases lining up with TRDD3. TCRdb does not report a J gene; here it was assigned by matching the DNA to germline references. This CDR3 region has 20 residues. Trimming at V came to 6 bases and at J to 4 bases, leaving 20 bases not matched to a gene. CDR1 TSWWSYY and CDR2 QGS come from the germline V gene. The CDR3: CALGEFRIVLGDTGDDKLIF. The CDR3 nucleotides are TGTGCTCTTGGCGAGTTTAGGATCGTACTGGGGGATACGGGGGACGATAAACTCATCTTT.

As concerns this clone: One base away lies a much larger clone, so this may be a sequencing read error. The gene calls are TRDV1 and TRDJ1; TRDD2 aligns across 7 bases. Per germline, CDR1 TSWWSYY and CDR2 QGS. J gave up 0 bases and V 5 bases, and 21 bases lay outside the gene matches. This CDR3 spans 20 amino acids. Here the CDR3 DNA reads TGTGCTCTTGGGAAACATCCTTCCTCACCTACCGGGGCAAACACCGATAAACTCATCTTT. Translating it yields CALGKHPSSPTGANTDKLIF.

This clone was seen a handful of times. A much more abundant neighbour one base away suggests this may be a read error. The gene calls are TRAV38-2/DV8 and TRDJ1; 7 nucleotides match TRDD3. The J gene, left out of TCRdb, was set here by checking the DNA against germline. From germline, CDR1 is TSESDYY and CDR2 QEAYKQQN. The CDR3 consists of 18 residues. J gave up 2 bases and V 10 bases, and 23 bases lay outside the gene matches. The CDR3 coding sequence is TGTGCTAATTATGGATTCGGGGCGGGGGATCCAATAACCGATAAACTCATCTTT. It codes for CANYGFGAGDPITDKLIF.

This clone was counted only a few times. In the same sample, other DNA sequences code for this CDR3. The chain links TRDV1 to TRDJ1, with 7 bases fitting TRDD3. The germline V gene encodes CDR1 TSWWSYY and CDR2 QGS. This CDR3 has 15 residues. With V trimmed by 5 bases and J by 8 bases, 14 bases remained unmatched. CDR3 nucleotides: TGTGCTCTTGGGTCCTGCTCCGTCTACTGGGGAAAACTCATCTTT. Protein: CALGSCSVYWGKLIF.

For this clone: With a far larger clone one base away, a read error is the likely cause. V is TRDV1 and J is TRDJ1, with D possibly TRDD2 on 6 matching bases. CDR3 length: 19 residues. Germline V gene sequence: CDR1 TSWWSYY, CDR2 QGS. The CDR3 DNA reads as TGTGCTCTTGGGGTCCCTCCTACATTCGAAGAACGGTACACCGATAAAATCATCTTT. Translating it yields CALGVPPTFEERYTDKIIF.

This clone counts as medium-sized. The chain links TRDV2 to TRDJ1; 8 bases line up with TRDD3. V gave up 1 base and J gave up 5 bases; unmatched junction bases: 5. Looked up from germline, CDR1 is GEAIGNYY and CDR2 is EKD. The CDR3 covers 14 residues. CDR3 protein: CACDTGDTWDKLIF. DNA for the CDR3: TGTGCCTGTGACACAGGGGATACCTGGGATAAACTCATCTTT.

As regards this clone: A far larger clone is off by one base, so a read error is likely. This specimen includes other DNA sequences encoding the same CDR3. The chain employs TRDV1 and TRDJ1, with D perhaps TRDD2 (6 bases). V was trimmed by 4 bases and J by 0 bases, leaving 24 bases between them. The CDR3 is 19 residues long. Germline loops: CDR1 TSWWSYY, CDR2 QGS. Here the CDR3 reads CALGVPPTFEERYTDKLIF. Here the CDR3 DNA reads TGTGCTCTTGGGGTCCCTCCTACGTTCGAAGAACGGTACACCGATAAACTCATCTTT.

By share, this clone ranks as large. Other DNA sequences from this sample encode an identical CDR3 as well. The J gene is TRDJ1, the V gene TRDV1; 11 nucleotides agree with TRDD3. The J segment lost 1 base and the V segment lost 2 bases, leaving 12 bases of the junction unmatched. Germline V gene lookup returns CDR1 TSWWSYY and CDR2 QGS. The CDR3 is made up of 19 amino acids. The CDR3 protein is CALGEGDPGGYWGTDKLIF. CDR3 DNA: TGTGCTCTTGGGGAAGGTGACCCTGGGGGATACTGGGGCACCGATAAACTCATCTTT.

On this clone itself: The likely explanation is a read error, given a far larger clone one base away. The chain carries TRDV1 and TRDJ1; 8 nucleotides align to TRDD3. The germline V gene has CDR1 TSWWSYY and CDR2 QGS. This CDR3 spans 18 amino acids. CDR3 DNA: TGTGCTATTGGGGAACTGATCTTGTACTGGGGGGTCACCGATAAACTCATCTTT. It translates to CAIGELILYWGVTDKLIF.

Relative to its sample, this clone is large (0.1 to 1%). The V call is TRDV1, the J call TRDJ1; 11 positions agree with TRDD3. V lost 4 bases to trimming and J lost 0 bases; unmatched junction nucleotides: 19. The germline CDR1 and CDR2 sequences are TSWWSYY and QGS. CDR3 length: 21 residues. The CDR3 DNA is TGTGCTCTTGGGGGTTCTTCCTCCTTACTGGGGGATATGGGGGACACCGATAAACTCATCTTT. It encodes CALGGSSSLLGDMGDTDKLIF.

A few counts support this clone. A far larger clone is only one base removed, so a read error is likely. The chain uses TRDV1 and TRDJ1, with TRDD3 matching 8 bases. The germline V gene has CDR1 TSWWSYY and CDR2 QGS. V was clipped by 0 bases and J by 1 base; unmatched bases: 16. This CDR3 is 20 amino acids long. The CDR3: CALGELRPDGGSVSTDKLIF. CDR3 coding DNA: TGTGCTCTTGGGGAACTTCGCCCCGATGGGGGATCCGTAAGCACCGATAAACTCATCTTT.

A word on this clone: A far larger clone is only one base removed, so a read error is likely. Other DNA sequences within the sample encode an identical CDR3. This chain links TRDV1 with TRDJ1; TRDD3 matches at 10 bases. V shed 2 bases and J 3 bases; nucleotides not matched to a gene: 21. CDR1 is TSWWSYY and CDR2 is QGS in the germline V gene. There are 21 residues in the CDR3. CDR3 loop: CALGERSGPRLGDGRADKLIF. CDR3 bases: TGTGCTCTTGGGGAAAGAAGTGGGCCGAGACTGGGGGATGGACGGGCCGATAAACTCATCTTT.